This TCR beta chain was sequenced in a study of identical twins. This clonotype came up a few times. Its antigen is not known. The germline gives CDR1 DFQATT, CDR2 SNEGSKA (reference sequence). Trimming cost V 2 bases and J 6 bases; bases outside gene matches: 3. The CDR3 has 12 residues. Study-wide points: A lower insertion count was a feature of abundant cord blood beta clonotypes, with no such feature in memory repertoires.

From the 5' RACE reads, TCRdb called clonotypes with MiXCR, one entry per CDR3 protein. The sample holds fewer than 900,000 distinct CDR3 sequences; roughly 20% are singletons and the top ten take 4% to 5.5%. These data also featured in a second study, about T cells expressing NK-cell markers.

Specimen: PBMCs. The chain recombines TRBV20-1 with TRBJ1-2; 7 bases are shared with TRBD1. The sequence was obtained from a woman aged 18-29 years in good health. In DNA, the CDR3 is TGCAGTGCTAGAAACCAGGGGGATGGCTACACCTTC. Translated, it gives CSARNQGDGYTF.